A single sample gave rise to the 7 T cell receptor beta chains below, sequenced in a study of blood T cells in healthy people across ages. Primers used in a second PCR of roughly 6 to 11 cycles were a sample-barcoded 5' primer and a J-beta primer mix. TCRdb passed the 5' RACE reads through MiXCR, listing each CDR3 protein once. The repertoire includes 650,000 to 700,000 distinct CDR3 sequences, more than 45% of them detected once, and around an eighth sits in the top ten. Sequenced material: blood. All receptors derive from a woman of 80 years or more in good health.

The chain couples TRBV12-3 or TRBV12-4 to TRBJ2-7; D might be TRBD2 (7 bases). This CDR3 comprises 14 residues. Trimming stripped 1 base from V and 6 bases from J, with 13 bases between. Here the CDR3 reads CASSLDGGLSEQYF. In DNA form, the CDR3 reads TGTGCCAGCAGTTTAGACGGGGGGCTGAGCGAGCAGTACTTC.

This clonotype was recorded many times. The rearrangement joins TRBV12-3 or TRBV12-4 to TRBJ2-5; D is possibly TRBD2 (5 bases). Trimming took 3 bases from V and 7 from J, leaving 9 bases between them. There are 12 residues in the CDR3. This CDR3 reads CASSLGGGTQYF. DNA of the CDR3: TGTGCCAGCAGTTTGGGTGGAGGGACCCAGTACTTC.

V usage is TRBV7-3 and J usage is TRBJ2-6, with 9 bases fitting TRBD2. The CDR3 length is 17 residues. Per germline, CDR1 SGHTA and CDR2 FQGTGA. V lost 1 base to trimming and J lost 3 bases; unmatched junction nucleotides: 4. The CDR3 spells CASSLSGGAHGANVLTF. In nucleotides, the CDR3 is TGTGCCAGCAGCTTAAGCGGGGGGGCGCATGGGGCCAACGTCCTGACTTTC.

The CDR3 nucleotides are TGCAGTGTGACCGGGACTCTAAACAATGAGCAGTTCTTC. Its translation is CSVTGTLNNEQFF. V and J are TRBV20-1 and TRBJ2-1, with D maybe TRBD2 (6 bases). CDR1 and CDR2 (germline): DFQATT, SNEGSKA (reference sequence). The CDR3 extends over 13 amino acids. V shed 7 bases and J shed 5 bases, with 15 bases lying between them.

The gene calls are TRBV5-6 and TRBJ2-4; D unresolved. Matching the DNA end better, TRBJ2-7 makes the J call doubtful. This CDR3 region has 16 residues. Germline V gene sequence: CDR1 SGHDT, CDR2 YYEEEE. The CDR3 sequence: CASSLVRASRAYEQYF. The CDR3, as DNA: TGTGCCAGCAGCTTGGTTCGGGCCTCGAGAGCCTACGAGCAGTACTTC.

Comments on this clonotype: A junction boundary mismatches the germline segment, possibly from a read error. V gene TRBV2 combines with J gene TRBJ2-1, with 11 bases fitting TRBD2. There are 14 residues in the CDR3. Looked up from germline, CDR1 is SNHLY and CDR2 is FYNNEI. In DNA form, the CDR3 reads TGTGCCAGCAGGGAAAAGACTAGCGGGAATGGGCAGTTCTTC. Translation gives CASREKTSGNGQFF.

The gene calls are TRBV29-1 and TRBJ1-6; the D gene is possibly TRBD1 (6 bases). Germline-derived CDR1 and CDR2 are SQVTM and ANQGSEA. The CDR3 runs to 12 residues. Trimming stripped 6 bases from V and 14 bases from J, with 17 bases between. The CDR3 DNA is TGCAGCGTCGAATTCCAAAAGGGGGCCCTCCACTTT. Its translation is CSVEFQKGALHF.